This T cell receptor beta chain derives from a study of blood T cell repertoires in COVID-19. Overall study context: Samples taken during acute and convalescent COVID-19 were collected in the United States, Italy and Spain. T cells, B-cell-depleted T cells, or PBMCs provided the cDNA or gDNA that served as material.

How the authors handled the data: Reference gene primer amplification in the assay estimated nucleated cell counts. This table comes from immunoSEQ multiplex PCR, and its TCRdb copy is limited to in-frame clones, with some not included. From that table come the V and J calls and clone size; the DNA was used to work out D and trimming. The sample has 200,000 to 250,000 clones; approximately 89% are singletons. CDR1 is SEHNR and CDR2 is FQNEAQ in the germline V gene (reference sequence). The ends were cut back, 1 base at V and 9 bases at J, with 13 bases in the middle. The CDR3 loop spans 14 amino acids.

Sequencing input: peripheral blood. The gene calls are TRBV7-9 and TRBJ2-1, with a tentative D call TRBD1 (6 bases). This clonotype was obtained from a woman aged 40 to 50 with acute or convalescent COVID-19. The DNA for the CDR3 is TGTGCCAGCAGCTTAGTTGGGGGCAAAAGTGAGCAGTTCTTC. Translating gives CASSLVGGKSEQFF.